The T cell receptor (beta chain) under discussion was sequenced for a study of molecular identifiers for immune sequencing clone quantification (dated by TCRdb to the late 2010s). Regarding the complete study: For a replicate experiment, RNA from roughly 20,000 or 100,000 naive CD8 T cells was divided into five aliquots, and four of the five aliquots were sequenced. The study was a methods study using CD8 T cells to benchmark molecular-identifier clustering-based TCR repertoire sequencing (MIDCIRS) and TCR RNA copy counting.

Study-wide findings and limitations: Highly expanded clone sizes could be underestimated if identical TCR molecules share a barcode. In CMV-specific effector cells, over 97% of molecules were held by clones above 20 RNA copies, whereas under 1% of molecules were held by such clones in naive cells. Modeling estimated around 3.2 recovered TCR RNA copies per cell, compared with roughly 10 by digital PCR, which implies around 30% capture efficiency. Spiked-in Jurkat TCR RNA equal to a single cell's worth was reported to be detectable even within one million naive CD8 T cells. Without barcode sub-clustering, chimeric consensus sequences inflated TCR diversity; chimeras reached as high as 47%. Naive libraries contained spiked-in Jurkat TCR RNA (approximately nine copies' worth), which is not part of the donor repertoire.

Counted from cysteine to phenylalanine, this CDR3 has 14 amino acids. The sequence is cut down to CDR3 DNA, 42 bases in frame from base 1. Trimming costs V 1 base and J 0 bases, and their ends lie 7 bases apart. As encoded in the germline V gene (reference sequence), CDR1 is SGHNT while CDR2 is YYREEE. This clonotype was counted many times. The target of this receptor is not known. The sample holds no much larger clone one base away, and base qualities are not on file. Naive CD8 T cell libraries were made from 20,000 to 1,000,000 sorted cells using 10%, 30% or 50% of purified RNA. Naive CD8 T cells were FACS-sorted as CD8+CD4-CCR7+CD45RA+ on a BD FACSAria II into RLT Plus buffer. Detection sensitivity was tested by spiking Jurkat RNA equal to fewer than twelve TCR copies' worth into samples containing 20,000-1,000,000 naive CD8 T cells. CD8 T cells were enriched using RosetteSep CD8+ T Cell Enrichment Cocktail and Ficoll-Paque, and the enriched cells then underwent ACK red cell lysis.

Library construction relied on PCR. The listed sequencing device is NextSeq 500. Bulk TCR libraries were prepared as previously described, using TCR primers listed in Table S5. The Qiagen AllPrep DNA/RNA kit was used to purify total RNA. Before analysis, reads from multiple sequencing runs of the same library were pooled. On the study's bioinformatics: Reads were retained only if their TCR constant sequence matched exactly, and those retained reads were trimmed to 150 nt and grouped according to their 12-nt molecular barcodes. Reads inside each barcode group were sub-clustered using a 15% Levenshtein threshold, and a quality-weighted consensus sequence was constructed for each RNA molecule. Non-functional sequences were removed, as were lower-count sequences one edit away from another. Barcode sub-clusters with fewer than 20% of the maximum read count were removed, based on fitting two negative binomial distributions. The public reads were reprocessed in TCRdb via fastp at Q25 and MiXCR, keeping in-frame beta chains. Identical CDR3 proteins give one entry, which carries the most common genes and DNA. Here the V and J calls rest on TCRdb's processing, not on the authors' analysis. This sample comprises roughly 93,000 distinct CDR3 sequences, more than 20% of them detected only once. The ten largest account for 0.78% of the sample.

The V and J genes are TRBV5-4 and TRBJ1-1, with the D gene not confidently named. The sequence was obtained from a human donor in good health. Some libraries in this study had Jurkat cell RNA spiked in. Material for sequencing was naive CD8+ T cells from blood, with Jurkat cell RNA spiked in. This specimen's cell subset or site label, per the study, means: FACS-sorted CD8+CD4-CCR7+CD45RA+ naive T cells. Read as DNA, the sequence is TGTGCCAGCAGCTTGCGAGATATGAACACTGAAGCTTTCTTT. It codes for CASSLRDMNTEAFF.